A selection of T cell receptor beta chains follows, all from one sample in a study of OX40 agonist ivuxolimab in advanced cancers. Here immunoSEQ multiplex PCR was the method, and the copy in TCRdb shows in-frame clones only, minus some. Seen here are approximately 31,000 clones, approximately 85% observed once, and the top ten hold about 53%. Material: CD4+ or CD8+ T cells sorted from blood, obtained in a trial of the OX40 agonist ivuxolimab. The source of these receptors is an adult with an advanced solid tumor such as melanoma, head and neck, liver or kidney cancer. Both conserved end residues are part of each CDR3. The order of the fields is D gene, J gene, V gene, clone size, CDR3 DNA, CDR3 protein. A D gene is named only where the DNA matches it firmly. Clone size is shown for a subset of rows, as once, few, many or a class of expanded clone.

>-|TRBJ1-2|TRBV7-8|once
TGTGCCAGCAGCTTAGAAGGGGTCAACTATGGCTACACCTTC
CASSLEGVNYGYTF
>TRBD2|TRBJ2-1|TRBV4-1|-
TGCGCCAGCAGCCAGCCCCAAGGATTTGCGGGGGGCTCCAATGAGCAGTTCTTC
CASSQPQGFAGGSNEQFF
>TRBD2|TRBJ2-2|TRBV25-1|-
TGTGCCAGCAGCACCGGGACTAGCGGGACCGGGGAGCTGTTTTTT
CASSTGTSGTGELFF
>-|TRBJ2-1|TRBV11-3|many
TGTGCCAGCAGCTTAGAGGAGGGGGCAAACAATGAGCAGTTCTTC
CASSLEEGANNEQFF
>-|TRBJ2-5|TRBV27|-
TGTGCCAGCAGTTTAAACGGGGGAGAGACCCAGTACTTC
CASSLNGGETQYF
>-|TRBJ1-2|TRBV6-5|-
TGTGCCAGCAGTGAAGGTAATGGCTACACCTTC
CASSEGNGYTF
>TRBD1|TRBJ2-1|TRBV19|-
TGTGCCAGTAGTGTACAGGGGGCGCACGATGAGCAGTTCTTC
CASSVQGAHDEQFF
>-|TRBJ2-3|TRBV27|-
TGTGCCAGCAGTTTAGCCTACACAGATACGCAGTATTTT
CASSLAYTDTQYF
>-|TRBJ2-7|TRBV5-6|-
TGTGCCAGCACCCACGGGAGCTCCTACGAGCAGTACTTC
CASTHGSSYEQYF
>-|TRBJ1-2|TRBV30|few
TGTGCCTGGAACGTCATCAGGCCAGGGAACTATGGCTACACCTTC
CAWNVIRPGNYGYTF
>-|TRBJ1-5|TRBV6-5|-
TGTGCCAGCAGCCTACAAGAAGGGGCCAATCAGCCCCAGCATTTT
CASSLQEGANQPQHF
>TRBD2|TRBJ2-5|TRBV7-9|-
TGTGCCAGCAGCCGGCCGGGACTAGCGAGAGAGACCCAGTACTTC
CASSRPGLARETQYF
>TRBD1|TRBJ2-5|TRBV7-2|-
TGTGCCAGCAGCTCATCCTGGGACAGGGAGGAGACCCAGTACTTC
CASSSSWDREETQYF
>TRBD2|TRBJ2-7|TRBV9|-
TGTGCCAGCAGCGTGGCTAGCGGGGGAATCGACGAGCAGTACTTC
CASSVASGGIDEQYF
>TRBD1|TRBJ1-4|TRBV28|-
TGTGCCAGCAGTTTGGGACAGGGGCTGTCTAATGAAAAACTGTTTTTT
CASSLGQGLSNEKLFF
>-|TRBJ2-3|TRBV11-2|-
TGTGCCAGCAGCTTAGTCTTACTCACAGATACGCAGTATTTT
CASSLVLLTDTQYF
>TRBD1|TRBJ2-7|TRBV4-3|-
TGCGCCGGCAGCCAAGTTTGGATAGGGGGCGTCGAGCAGTACTTC
CAGSQVWIGGVEQYF
>TRBD2|TRBJ2-7|TRBV28|-
TGTGCCAGCAGTCCTACTAGCGGAACCTACGAGCAGTACTTC
CASSPTSGTYEQYF
>-|TRBJ1-6|TRBV21-1|-
TGTGCCAGCAGCCCGGACAGGGGAGGTAATTCACCCCTCCACTTT
CASSPDRGGNSPLHF
>TRBD1|TRBJ1-1|TRBV30|-
TGTGCCTGGAGTCACAGGGGAGGCACTGAAGCTTTCTTT
CAWSHRGGTEAFF
>TRBD1|TRBJ2-3|TRBV7-7|-
TGTGCCAGCAGCCTGGGACAGGGCTCAGATACGCAGTATTTT
CASSLGQGSDTQYF
>-|TRBJ2-7|TRBV4-1|-
TGCGCCAGCAGCCAAGATCTTTCAACCATGGCGGGTACACCCTACGAGCAGTACTTC
CASSQDLSTMAGTPYEQYF
>TRBD1|TRBJ2-5|TRBV2|-
TGTGCCAGCAGTGAGGTTGGGACAGGGGGCCAAAAGACCCAGTACTTC
CASSEVGTGGQKTQYF
>-|TRBJ2-7|TRBV2|-
TGTGCCAGCAGTGAAGTAAGGAGTTACGAGCAGTACTTC
CASSEVRSYEQYF
>-|TRBJ2-3|TRBV7-6|-
TGTGCCAGCGGTGTGGGGACTAGCACAGATACGCAGTATTTT
CASGVGTSTDTQYF
>-|TRBJ1-1|TRBV28|-
TGTGCCACCGTGGCAGGGAACACTGAAGCTTTCTTT
CATVAGNTEAFF
>-|TRBJ2-3|TRBV7-9|few
TGTGCCAGCAGCTTAGGCGTAGATACGCAGTATTTT
CASSLGVDTQYF
>-|TRBJ1-2|TRBV29-1|-
TGCAGCGTCCCGGACCAGGGCGGCTACACCTTC
CSVPDQGGYTF
>TRBD1|TRBJ2-7|TRBV11-3|-
TGTGCCAGCAGCCCCCGGACAGGTCCTCCCTACGAGCAGTACTTC
CASSPRTGPPYEQYF
>TRBD1|TRBJ1-1|TRBV5-1|few
TGCGCCAGCAGCTTGGGAGGACAGGGAGGTGGGACTGAAGCTTTCTTT
CASSLGGQGGGTEAFF
>-|TRBJ2-2|TRBV6-5|-
TGTGCCAGCACCCAGGTCGGGGAGCTGTTTTTT
CASTQVGELFF
>-|TRBJ2-5|TRBV6-5|-
TGTGCCAGCACAGACATACAAGAGACCCAGTACTTC
CASTDIQETQYF
>TRBD2|TRBJ2-2|TRBV7-9|-
TGTGCCAGCAGCTCCGATAAGCGGGAGACCGGGGAGCTGTTTTTT
CASSSDKRETGELFF
>TRBD2|TRBJ2-1|TRBV6-4|-
TGTGCCAGCTCTCCGGGACTAGCGGTAAATGAGCAGTTCTTC
CASSPGLAVNEQFF
>TRBD1|TRBJ2-5|TRBV5-1|-
TGCGCCAGCAGCGGGGGACAGGGTGAAAAGACCCAGTACTTC
CASSGGQGEKTQYF
>-|TRBJ2-3|TRBV4-3|-
TGCGCCAGCAGCCAAGACCGGGCCAGCACAGATACGCAGTATTTT
CASSQDRASTDTQYF
>TRBD1|TRBJ2-2|TRBV27|-
TGTGCCACTTCAGGGGGCTGGTACACCGGGGAGCTGTTTTTT
CATSGGWYTGELFF
>TRBD2|TRBJ2-5|TRBV11-2|-
TGTGCCAGCAGGCTAGCGGGGAGGGAGACCCAGTACTTC
CASRLAGRETQYF